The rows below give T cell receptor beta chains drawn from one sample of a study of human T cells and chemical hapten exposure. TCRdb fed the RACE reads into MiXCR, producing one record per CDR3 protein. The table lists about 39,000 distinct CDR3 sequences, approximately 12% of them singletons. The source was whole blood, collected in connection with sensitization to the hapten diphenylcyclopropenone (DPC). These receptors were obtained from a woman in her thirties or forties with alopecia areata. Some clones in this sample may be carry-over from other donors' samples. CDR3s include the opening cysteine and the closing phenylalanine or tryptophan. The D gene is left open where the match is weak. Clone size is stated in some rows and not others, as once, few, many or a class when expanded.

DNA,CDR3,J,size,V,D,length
TGTGCCAGCAGCCTTGCGGACGGTCCGAATTCACCCCTCCACTTT,CASSLADGPNSPLHF,TRBJ1-6,NA,TRBV3-1,NA,15
TGTGCCAGCAGTTCCCCGGACTCAAAATACAATGAGCAGTTCTTC,CASSSPDSKYNEQFF,TRBJ2-1,few,TRBV28,NA,15
TGCGCCAGCAGCCAATTCCCGAGCCCCTACAATGAGCAGTTCTTC,CASSQFPSPYNEQFF,TRBJ2-1,few,TRBV4-1,NA,15
TGTGCCAGATACGACAGGGGCGCGAATGAGCAGTTCTTC,CARYDRGANEQFF,TRBJ2-1,NA,TRBV28,TRBD1,13
TGTGCCAGCAAGCAAAGAGGGGTCACTGAAGCTTTCTTT,CASKQRGVTEAFF,TRBJ1-1,few,TRBV6-6,NA,13
TGTGCCAGCAGCTTAGGGAACCAGGGGACAACTTTCTTT,CASSLGNQGTTFF,TRBJ1-1,NA,TRBV11-2,NA,13
TGTGCCATCAGTGAAACCGTCCAGGGAACTGAAGCTTTCTTT,CAISETVQGTEAFF,TRBJ1-1,many,TRBV10-3,NA,14
TGTGCCAGCAGCTTAAATGCGGGCTATGGCTACACCTTC,CASSLNAGYGYTF,TRBJ1-2,many,TRBV7-2,NA,13
TGTGCCAGCAGGCAGGTCGGGGAACAGCCCCAGCATTTT,CASRQVGEQPQHF,TRBJ1-5,many,TRBV6-2/TRBV6-3,NA,13
TGTGCCAGCTCATCCCTCGACGAGCAGTACTTC,CASSSLDEQYF,TRBJ2-7,NA,TRBV18,NA,11
TGTGCCAGCAGTGAAACCAACAATGAGCAGTTCTTC,CASSETNNEQFF,TRBJ2-1,few,TRBV2,NA,12
TGTGCCAGCACCCCCCGGTTAGGCCGACAGGGGGGAATCCAATATGAGCAGTTCTTC,CASTPRLGRQGGIQYEQFF,TRBJ2-1,many,TRBV11-1,TRBD1,19
TGTGCCAGCAGCCAAGGATCTAGCGGGCAGTACAATGAGCAGTTCTTC,CASSQGSSGQYNEQFF,TRBJ2-1,many,TRBV3-1,TRBD2,16
TGTGCCAGCAGTGCCCCGGGACAGGGGTACGAGCAGTACTTC,CASSAPGQGYEQYF,TRBJ2-7,many,TRBV28,TRBD1,14
TGTGCCAGCATGTTGGGGCTGGGATTTGGCTACACCTTC,CASMLGLGFGYTF,TRBJ1-2,many,TRBV21-1,NA,13
TGCAGCGTTGCCGGGACTAGCGGGGGCCAAGAGACCCAGTACTTC,CSVAGTSGGQETQYF,TRBJ2-5,NA,TRBV29-1,TRBD2,15
TGTGCCAGCAGCGTTGGGCAGGGATTGAATTCACCCCTCCACTTT,CASSVGQGLNSPLHF,TRBJ1-6,NA,TRBV9,NA,15
TGCAGCGCTCTAGAGGGGAACACCGGGGAGCTGTTTTTT,CSALEGNTGELFF,TRBJ2-2,many,TRBV20-1,NA,13
TGCAGCGTTGATGGCGTAGAGACCCAGTACTTC,CSVDGVETQYF,TRBJ2-5,few,TRBV29-1,NA,11
TGCGCCAGCAGCCCTAATTACAATGAGCAGTTCTTC,CASSPNYNEQFF,TRBJ2-1,many,TRBV5-1,NA,12
TGTGCCAGCACCCCCCCGGTCCAGGACCCCTACAATGAGCAGTTCTTC,CASTPPVQDPYNEQFF,TRBJ2-1,NA,TRBV21-1,NA,16
TGTGCCATCAGTGTTGGACAGATCTCTGGAAACACCATATATTTT,CAISVGQISGNTIYF,TRBJ1-3,many,TRBV10-3,NA,15
TGTGCCAGCAGCCCCAGGGTCCGTGGGGGCTCCGATACGCAGTATTTT,CASSPRVRGGSDTQYF,TRBJ2-3,NA,TRBV28,NA,16
TGTGCCCCCCGGCCCGGGGAGCTGTTTTTT,CAPRPGELFF,TRBJ2-2,many,TRBV7-6,NA,10
TGTGCCAGCAGCCCGACCCCGGGACTAGCGGGAGGTATCAGGTGGACAGATACGCAGTATTTT,CASSPTPGLAGGIRWTDTQYF,TRBJ2-3,many,TRBV7-6,TRBD2,21
TGTGCCAGCAGCCCGGACAGGGGGAAGCAGCCCCAGCATTTT,CASSPDRGKQPQHF,TRBJ1-5,NA,TRBV6-2/TRBV6-3,TRBD1,14
TGCAGTGCTAGAGAGGACATTCTTAATGAAAAACTGTTTTTT,CSAREDILNEKLFF,TRBJ1-4,NA,TRBV20-1,NA,14
TGCGCCAGCTGTAAGCGGGAACTCCCAGATACGCAGTATTTT,CASCKRELPDTQYF,TRBJ2-3,NA,TRBV5-1,TRBD2,14
TGTGCCAGCTCGCTTCGGACTAGCGGGGGCAACAATGAGCAGTTCTTC,CASSLRTSGGNNEQFF,TRBJ2-1,few,TRBV18,TRBD2,16
TGTGCCAGCAGCCCCCCGGGACTAGCGGGATCAGATACGCAGTATTTT,CASSPPGLAGSDTQYF,TRBJ2-3,few,TRBV5-6,TRBD2,16
TGTGCCAGCAGCGGCGGGGGCGGAGAAAAACTGTTTTTT,CASSGGGGEKLFF,TRBJ1-4,many,TRBV9,NA,13
TGTGCCTGGGAGACTTTAATCGGGGCCGAGCAGTACTTC,CAWETLIGAEQYF,TRBJ2-7,few,TRBV30,NA,13
TGTGCCAGCAGCTTAGAGGGACAGGGACTTTATGGCTACACCTTC,CASSLEGQGLYGYTF,TRBJ1-2,few,TRBV7-6,TRBD1,15
TGTGCCAGCAGTTTCGCGGGGGGCCGGGAGGAGACCCAGTACTTC,CASSFAGGREETQYF,TRBJ2-5,NA,TRBV27,TRBD2,15
TGCAGTGCAACGGGACTAGCTTACAATGAGCAGTTCTTC,CSATGLAYNEQFF,TRBJ2-1,many,TRBV20-1,TRBD2,13
TGTGCCAGCAGTCCCCGACGGACAGGGGAAAGCTACGAGCAGTACTTC,CASSPRRTGESYEQYF,TRBJ2-7,few,TRBV6-5,TRBD1,16
TGCAGCGTTAAGGCAGGAAATCAGCCCCAGCATTTT,CSVKAGNQPQHF,TRBJ1-5,NA,TRBV29-1,NA,12
TGTGCCAGCAGTTTAGCAGGGTATGGCTACACCTTC,CASSLAGYGYTF,TRBJ1-2,many,TRBV28,NA,12
TGTGCCAGCAGTAGGGGCCCGGGACAGGGGATAACTGAAGCTTTCTTT,CASSRGPGQGITEAFF,TRBJ1-1,few,TRBV6-5,TRBD1,16
TGTGCCAGCCATGACAGCTCCTACGAGCAGTACTTC,CASHDSSYEQYF,TRBJ2-7,many,TRBV27,NA,12
TGTGCCAGCAGTTTATTTGGGGAGACCCAGTACTTC,CASSLFGETQYF,TRBJ2-5,NA,TRBV28,NA,12
TGCAGCGTTGTAGTTTGGGAGACCCAGTACTTC,CSVVVWETQYF,TRBJ2-5,few,TRBV29-1,NA,11
TGCAGCGTAGGGGAGGCAGCCTACGAGCAGTACTTC,CSVGEAAYEQYF,TRBJ2-7,NA,TRBV29-1,NA,12
TGTGCCATCAGTGAGTCTGGCGGATCCACAGATACGCAGTATTTT,CAISESGGSTDTQYF,TRBJ2-3,NA,TRBV10-3,NA,15